This T cell receptor beta chain was documented in a study of blood T cell repertoires in COVID-19 (dated by TCRdb to between 2020 and 2021). For the wider study: Samples covering the acute and convalescent phases of COVID-19 were provided by collaborators in the United States, Italy and Spain. The material from the prospective study consisted of cDNA or gDNA derived from T cells, B-cell-depleted T cells, or PBMCs. Subjects who had been exposed to COVID-19, were actively infected with it, or had recovered from it provided the deeply sampled blood TCRbeta repertoires that made up the dataset. The repertoires were released in a freely available public database intended as a resource for research on the immune response to SARS-CoV-2. The samples were drawn from two sources: the first 160 participants of the ongoing ImmuneRACE study, and some 1,300 subjects contributed by 6 global collaborators. Nearly every sample came with metadata listing a de-identified subject ID, COVID-19 status, age in years and sex. Where available, HLA class I and class II types were obtained from metadata supplied by the sample provider rather than from assay-based typing. What the work shows at the level of the full study, not this receptor alone: How much clinical and demographic metadata was included differed by source and by participant, and the metadata was provided uncurated.

The germline V gene (reference sequence) sets CDR1 to MNHEY and CDR2 to SMNVEV. The CDR3 has 18 amino acids, counting the end cysteine and phenylalanine. The CDR3 DNA has 54 bases and is translated from base 1. The germline V end is reduced by 0 bases and the J end by 3 bases; junction bases left unmatched: 3. Comment on this clone: The antigen it recognizes is unknown. Base qualities are missing; no much larger clone stands one base away.

At one collaborating source in Seattle, patients were enrolled during active infection and were followed longitudinally through the course of disease. Whole blood was collected in K2EDTA tubes by collaborating institutions according to the institutions' own protocols. Collaborator samples were shipped for TCRbeta analysis as frozen whole blood, isolated PBMCs, or DNA extracted from either sample type. TCRbeta CDR3 regions were amplified from genomic DNA using the immunoSEQ Assay, a bias-controlled multiplex PCR. The original pipeline was this. Nucleated cell counts per sample were estimated from amplification of reference gene primers within the assay. Sequence reads were collapsed and filtered to measure the absolute abundance of every unique TCRbeta CDR3 rearrangement. For each sample, productive Simpson clonality was calculated by taking the square root of Simpson's diversity index across productive rearrangements. TCRdb took over this immuneACCESS table, retaining in-frame rearrangements with V and J assigned. Such tables are incomplete; in checked studies, under half of the missing clones stem from an unresolved V gene, and the remainder is unexplained. From that table come the V and J calls and clone size; the DNA was used to work out D and trimming. In all, the sample holds roughly 280,000 clones, and around 90% of those were seen once. Roughly 5% of the sample is held by the ten biggest clonotypes.

Rearrangement joined TRBV27 to TRBJ2-6; a stretch of 12 junction bases matches TRBD1. The sample was peripheral blood. The TCR comes from a woman aged 60 to 75 with COVID-19, enrolled during active disease. CDR3 sequence: CASSLSGTGGNGANVLTF. Read as DNA, the sequence is TGTGCCAGCAGTTTATCCGGGACAGGGGGCAATGGGGCCAACGTCCTGACTTTC.